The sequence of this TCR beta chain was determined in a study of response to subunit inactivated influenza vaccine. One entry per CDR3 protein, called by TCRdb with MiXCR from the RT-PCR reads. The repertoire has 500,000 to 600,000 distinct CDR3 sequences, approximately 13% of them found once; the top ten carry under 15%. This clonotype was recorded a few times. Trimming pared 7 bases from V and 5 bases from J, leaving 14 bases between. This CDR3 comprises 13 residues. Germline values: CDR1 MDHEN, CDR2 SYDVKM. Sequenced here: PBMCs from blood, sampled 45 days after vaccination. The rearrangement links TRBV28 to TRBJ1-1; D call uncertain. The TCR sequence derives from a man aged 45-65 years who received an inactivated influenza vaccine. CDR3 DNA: TGTGCCAGCATGAGACGGGTAATGACTGAAGCTTTCTTT. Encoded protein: CASMRRVMTEAFF.